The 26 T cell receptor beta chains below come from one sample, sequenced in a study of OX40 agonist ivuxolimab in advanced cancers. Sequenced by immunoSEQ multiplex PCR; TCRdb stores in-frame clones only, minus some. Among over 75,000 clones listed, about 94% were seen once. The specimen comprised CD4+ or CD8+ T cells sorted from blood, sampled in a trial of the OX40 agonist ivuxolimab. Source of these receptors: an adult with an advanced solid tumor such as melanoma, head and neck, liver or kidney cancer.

This CDR3 reads CASSQGGGVNQPQHF. In DNA form, the CDR3 reads TGCGCCAGCAGCCAAGGCGGGGGTGTCAATCAGCCCCAGCATTTT. V gene TRBV4-1 combines with J gene TRBJ1-5; TRBD1 is a possible D gene (5 bases). Germline-derived CDR1 and CDR2 are MGHRA and YSYEKL. This CDR3 is built from 15 residues. V lost 1 base, J lost 3 bases, and 10 bases lay in between.

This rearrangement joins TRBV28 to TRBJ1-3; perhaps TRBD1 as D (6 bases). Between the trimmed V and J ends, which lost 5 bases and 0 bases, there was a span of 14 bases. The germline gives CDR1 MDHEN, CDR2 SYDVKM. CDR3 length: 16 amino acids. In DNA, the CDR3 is TGTGCCAGCAGTCAACAGGGTGGGACCTCTGGAAACACCATATATTTT. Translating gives CASSQQGGTSGNTIYF.

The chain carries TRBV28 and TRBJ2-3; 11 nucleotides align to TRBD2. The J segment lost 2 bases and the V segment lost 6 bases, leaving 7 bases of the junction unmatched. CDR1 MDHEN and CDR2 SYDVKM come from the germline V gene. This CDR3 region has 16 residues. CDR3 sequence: CASRRGLAVNTDTQYF. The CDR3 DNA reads TGTGCCAGCAGGAGGGGACTAGCGGTAAACACAGATACGCAGTATTTT.

The CDR3 loop is CASSSYPARRPKEETQYF. The DNA of the CDR3 is TGTGCCAGCAGCTCCTATCCCGCCCGACGGCCGAAGGAAGAGACCCAGTACTTC. V usage is TRBV7-2 and J usage is TRBJ2-5, with D unclear. The CDR3 consists of 18 residues. Deletions cut 4 bases from V and 3 bases from J, with 24 bases between. CDR1 and CDR2 (germline): SGHTA, FQGNSA.

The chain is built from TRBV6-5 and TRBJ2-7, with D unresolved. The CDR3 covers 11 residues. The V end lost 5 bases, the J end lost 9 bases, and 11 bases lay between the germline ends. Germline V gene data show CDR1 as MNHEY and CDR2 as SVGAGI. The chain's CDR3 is CASSELSWQYF. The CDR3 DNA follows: TGTGCCAGCAGTGAACTGTCCTGGCAGTACTTC.

DNA of the CDR3: TGTGCCAGCAGCGGGCAGGGGGCCGTCGGAGAGACCCAGTACTTC. As protein: CASSGQGAVGETQYF. This chain connects TRBV2 to TRBJ2-5, with 8 bases lining up with TRBD1. Germline V lookup: CDR1 SNHLY, CDR2 FYNNEI. The V gene end was trimmed by 6 bases and the J gene end by 4 bases; junction bases not matched to a gene: 10. The CDR3 extends over 15 amino acids.

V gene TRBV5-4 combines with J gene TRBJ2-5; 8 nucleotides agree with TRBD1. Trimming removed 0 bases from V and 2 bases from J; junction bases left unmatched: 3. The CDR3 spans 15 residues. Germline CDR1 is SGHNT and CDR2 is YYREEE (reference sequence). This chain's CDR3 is CASSLVDRGQETQYF. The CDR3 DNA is TGTGCCAGCAGCTTGGTAGACAGGGGACAAGAGACCCAGTACTTC. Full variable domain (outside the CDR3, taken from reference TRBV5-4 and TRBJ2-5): ETGVTQSPTHLIKTRGQQVTLRCSSQSGHNTVSWYQQALGQGPQFIFQYYREEENGRGNFPPRFSGLQFPNYSSELNVNALELDDSALYLCASSLVDRGQETQYFGPGTRLLVL.

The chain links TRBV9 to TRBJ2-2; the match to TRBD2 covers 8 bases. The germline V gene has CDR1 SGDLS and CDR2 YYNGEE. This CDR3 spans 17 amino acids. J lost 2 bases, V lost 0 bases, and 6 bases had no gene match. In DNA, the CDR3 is TGTGCCAGCAGCGTAGCGAACGGGAGGGGCAACACCGGGGAGCTGTTTTTT. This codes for CASSVANGRGNTGELFF. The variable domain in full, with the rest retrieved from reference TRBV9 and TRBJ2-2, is DSGVTQTPKHLITATGQRVTLRCSPRSGDLSVYWYQQSLDQGLQFLIQYYNGEERAKGNILERFSAQQFPDLHSELNLSSLELGDSALYFCASSVANGRGNTGELFFGEGSRLTVL.

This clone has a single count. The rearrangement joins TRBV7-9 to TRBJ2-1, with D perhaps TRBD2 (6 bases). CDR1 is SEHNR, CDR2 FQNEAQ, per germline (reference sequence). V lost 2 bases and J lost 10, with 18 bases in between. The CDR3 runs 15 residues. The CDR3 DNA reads TGTGCCAGCAGCTTACTACTTTTGGGGGGAAACGAGCAGTTCTTC. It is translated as CASSLLLLGGNEQFF.

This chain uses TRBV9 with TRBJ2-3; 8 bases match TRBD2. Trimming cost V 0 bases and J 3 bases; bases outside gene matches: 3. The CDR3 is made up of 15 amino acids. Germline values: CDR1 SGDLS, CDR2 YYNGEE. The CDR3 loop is CASSVGAGDTDTQYF. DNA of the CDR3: TGTGCCAGCAGCGTAGGAGCGGGAGATACAGATACGCAGTATTTT.

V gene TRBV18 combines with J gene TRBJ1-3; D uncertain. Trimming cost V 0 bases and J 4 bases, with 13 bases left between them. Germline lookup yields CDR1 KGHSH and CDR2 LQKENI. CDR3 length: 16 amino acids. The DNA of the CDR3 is TGTGCCAGCTCACCACCTACGGCGGCTCCGGGAAACACCATATATTTT. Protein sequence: CASSPPTAAPGNTIYF.

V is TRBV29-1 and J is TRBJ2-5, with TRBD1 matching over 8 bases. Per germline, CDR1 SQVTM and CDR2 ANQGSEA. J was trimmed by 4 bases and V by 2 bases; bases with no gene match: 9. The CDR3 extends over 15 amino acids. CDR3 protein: CSVEKLTGARETQYF. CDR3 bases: TGCAGCGTTGAAAAACTGACAGGGGCTCGAGAGACCCAGTACTTC.

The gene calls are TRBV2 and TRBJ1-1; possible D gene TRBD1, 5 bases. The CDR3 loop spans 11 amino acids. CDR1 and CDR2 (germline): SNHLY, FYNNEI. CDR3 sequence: CASGGITEAFF. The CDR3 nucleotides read TGTGCTTCTGGGGGGATCACTGAAGCTTTCTTT.

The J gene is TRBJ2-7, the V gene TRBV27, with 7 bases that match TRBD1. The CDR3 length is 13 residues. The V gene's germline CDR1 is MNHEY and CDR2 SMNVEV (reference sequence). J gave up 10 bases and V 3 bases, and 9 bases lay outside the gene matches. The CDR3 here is CASSLSRWDSQYF. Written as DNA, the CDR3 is TGTGCCAGCAGTTTGTCGCGATGGGACAGTCAGTACTTC.

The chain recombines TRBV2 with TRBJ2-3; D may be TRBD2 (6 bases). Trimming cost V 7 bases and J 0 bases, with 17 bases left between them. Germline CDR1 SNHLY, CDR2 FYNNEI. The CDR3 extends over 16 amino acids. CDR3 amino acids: CASKWNIGGSTDTQYF. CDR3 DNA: TGTGCCAGCAAATGGAATATCGGAGGGAGCACAGATACGCAGTATTTT.

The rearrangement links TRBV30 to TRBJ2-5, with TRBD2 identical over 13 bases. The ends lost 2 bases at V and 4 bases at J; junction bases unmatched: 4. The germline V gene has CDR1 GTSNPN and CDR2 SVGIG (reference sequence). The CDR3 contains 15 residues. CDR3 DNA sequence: TGTGCCTGGAGTCTTGGACTAGCGGGAGTAGAGACCCAGTACTTC. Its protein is CAWSLGLAGVETQYF. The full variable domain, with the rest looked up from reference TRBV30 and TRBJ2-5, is SQTIHQWPATLVQPVGSPLSLECTVEGTSNPNLYWYRQAAGRGLQLLFYSVGIGQISSEVPQNLSASRPQDRQFILSSKKLLLSDSGFYLCAWSLGLAGVETQYFGPGTRLLVL.

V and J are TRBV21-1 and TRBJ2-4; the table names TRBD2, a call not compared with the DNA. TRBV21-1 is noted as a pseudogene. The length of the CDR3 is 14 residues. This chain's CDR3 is CASSRTQAKNIQYF. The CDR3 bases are TGTGCCAGCAGCAGGACTCAAGCCAAAAACATTCAGTACTTC.

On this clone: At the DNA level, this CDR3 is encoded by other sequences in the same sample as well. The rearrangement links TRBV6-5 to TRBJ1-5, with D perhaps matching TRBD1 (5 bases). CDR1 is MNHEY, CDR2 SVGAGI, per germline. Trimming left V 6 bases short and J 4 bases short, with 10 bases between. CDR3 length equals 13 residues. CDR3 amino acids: CASSPGGNQPQHF. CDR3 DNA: TGTGCCAGCAGCCCCGGGGGAAATCAGCCCCAGCATTTT.

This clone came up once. CDR3: CASSVGGGSGANVLTF. CDR3 nucleotides: TGTGCCAGCAGCGTAGGAGGAGGGTCAGGGGCCAACGTCCTGACTTTC. This chain connects TRBV9 to TRBJ2-6; the D gene is possibly TRBD2 (6 bases). In germline, CDR1 is SGDLS, CDR2 YYNGEE. The CDR3 covers 16 residues. V lost 0 bases, J lost 4 bases, and 11 bases lay in between.

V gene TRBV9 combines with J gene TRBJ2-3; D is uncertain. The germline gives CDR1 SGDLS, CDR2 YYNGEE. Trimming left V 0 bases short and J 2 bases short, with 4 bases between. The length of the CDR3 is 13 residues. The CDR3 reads CASSVDNTDTQYF. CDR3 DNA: TGTGCCAGCAGCGTAGACAACACAGATACGCAGTATTTT.

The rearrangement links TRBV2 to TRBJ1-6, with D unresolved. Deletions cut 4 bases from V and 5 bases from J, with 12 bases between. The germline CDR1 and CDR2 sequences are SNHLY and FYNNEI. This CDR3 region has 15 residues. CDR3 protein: CASSVRALDNSPLHF. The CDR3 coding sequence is TGTGCCAGCAGTGTTCGGGCTCTGGATAATTCACCCCTCCACTTT.

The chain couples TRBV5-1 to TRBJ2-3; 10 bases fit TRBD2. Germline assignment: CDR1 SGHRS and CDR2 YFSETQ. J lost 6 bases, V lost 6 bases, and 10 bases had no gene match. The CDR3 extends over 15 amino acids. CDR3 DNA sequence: TGCGCCAGCACTTCCCTAGCGGGAGTTTCGGATACGCAGTATTTT. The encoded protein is CASTSLAGVSDTQYF.

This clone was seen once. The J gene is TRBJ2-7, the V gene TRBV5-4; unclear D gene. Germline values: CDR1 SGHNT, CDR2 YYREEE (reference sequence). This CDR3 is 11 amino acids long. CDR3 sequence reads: CARADSYEQYF. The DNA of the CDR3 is TGTGCAAGGGCGGACTCCTACGAGCAGTACTTC.

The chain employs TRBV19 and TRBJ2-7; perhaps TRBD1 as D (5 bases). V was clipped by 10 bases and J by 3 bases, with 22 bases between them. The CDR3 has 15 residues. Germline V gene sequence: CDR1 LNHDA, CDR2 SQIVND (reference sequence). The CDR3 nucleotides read TGTGCCACCTCCCTTAGGGGCGGAGCCTTCTACGAGCAGTACTTC. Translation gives CATSLRGGAFYEQYF.

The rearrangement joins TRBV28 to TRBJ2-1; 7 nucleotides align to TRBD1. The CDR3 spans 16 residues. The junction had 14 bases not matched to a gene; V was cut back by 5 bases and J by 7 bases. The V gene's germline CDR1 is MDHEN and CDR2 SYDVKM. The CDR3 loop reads CASSASTGDYANEQFF. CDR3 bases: TGTGCCAGCAGTGCCTCTACAGGGGATTACGCTAATGAGCAGTTCTTC.

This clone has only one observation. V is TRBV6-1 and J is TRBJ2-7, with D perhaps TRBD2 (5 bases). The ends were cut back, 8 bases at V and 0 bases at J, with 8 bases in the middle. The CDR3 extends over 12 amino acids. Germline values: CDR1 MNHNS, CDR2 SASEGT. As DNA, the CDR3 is TGTGCCAGCTGCCGGGACTCCTACGAGCAGTACTTC. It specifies CASCRDSYEQYF.